Following are 32 T cell receptor beta chains from one sample sequenced in a study of shared clonotypes between healthy human individuals. The naive CD8 population came from CD45RO-negative cells selected for CCR7, without terminally differentiated effector memory CD45RA+ cells. Only in-frame clones appear in the TCRdb table, and some are missing; sequencing was by immunoSEQ multiplex PCR. The sample has 2 million to 2.5 million clones; about 95% are singletons. The sample consisted of naive CD8+ T cells sorted from blood. Receptor source: a man between 18 and 29 years old in good health.

The chain links TRBV7-2 to TRBJ1-2, with 7 bases fitting TRBD1. V shed 4 bases and J 4 bases; nucleotides not matched to a gene: 9. There are 15 residues in the CDR3. Germline CDR1 reads SGHTA; CDR2 reads FQGNSA. The CDR3: CASSYPTGRSYGYTF. CDR3 nucleotide sequence: TGTGCCAGCAGCTACCCGACAGGGAGGAGCTATGGCTACACCTTC.

This sequence joins TRBV27 and TRBJ2-5; D assignment may be TRBD1 or TRBD2 (5 bases each). Per the germline V gene, CDR1 is MNHEY and CDR2 is SMNVEV (reference sequence). This CDR3 region has 14 residues. Trimming cost V 1 base and J 5 bases, with 11 bases left between them. The CDR3 DNA follows: TGTGCCAGCAGTTTATTGGGACCCTCGGAGACCCAGTACTTC. This gives the protein CASSLLGPSETQYF.

This sequence joins TRBV10-1 and TRBJ2-1; D remains unclear. This CDR3 is built from 12 residues. V lost 3 bases to trimming and J lost 10 bases, with 10 bases between them. Germline CDR1 is WNHNN and CDR2 is SYGVQD (reference sequence). CDR3 bases: TGCGCCAGCAGTGACGATACGACCGAGCAGTTCTTC. This codes for CASSDDTTEQFF.

The J gene is TRBJ2-7, the V gene TRBV5-4; possible D gene TRBD1, 6 bases. Germline lookup yields CDR1 SGHNT and CDR2 YYREEE (reference sequence). The CDR3 runs 13 residues. The V end was cut by 5 bases, the J end by 2 bases, with 11 bases between. CDR3 protein: CASRRTATYEQYF. CDR3 in DNA: TGTGCCAGCAGGAGGACAGCGACCTACGAGCAGTACTTC. The full variable domain, completed using reference TRBV5-4 and TRBJ2-7, is ETGVTQSPTHLIKTRGQQVTLRCSSQSGHNTVSWYQQALGQGPQFIFQYYREEENGRGNFPPRFSGLQFPNYSSELNVNALELDDSALYLCASRRTATYEQYFGPGTRLTVT.

In regard to this clone: The same CDR3 arises from other DNA sequences in this sample as well. This chain joins TRBV5-1 and TRBJ1-1; D may be TRBD1 (5 bases). CDR1 SGHRS and CDR2 YFSETQ come from the germline V gene. CDR3 length: 12 residues. V lost 5 bases and J lost 5, with 10 bases in between. DNA for the CDR3: TGCGCCAGCAGTTTCGGGGGTACTGAAGCTTTCTTT. Protein: CASSFGGTEAFF.

The chain employs TRBV30 and TRBJ1-2; D not resolved. Germline CDR1 GTSNPN, CDR2 SVGIG (reference sequence). Between the trimmed V and J ends, which lost 8 bases and 2 bases, there was a span of 15 bases. The CDR3 totals 13 residues. CDR3 sequence reads: CARWGGDNYGYTF. The CDR3 DNA reads as TGTGCCCGCTGGGGAGGAGACAACTATGGCTACACCTTC.

Worth noting for this clone: Sequence at one end of the junction differs from germline and may be a read error. The chain links TRBV7-6 to TRBJ1-2; TRBD1 aligns across 7 bases. CDR1 and CDR2 from the germline V gene are SGHVS and FNYEAQ. The CDR3 covers 15 residues. This chain's CDR3 is CAGSSVQGSTSGYTF. The CDR3 region has the DNA TGTGCCGGCAGCTCAGTACAGGGGAGTACTAGTGGCTACACCTTC. The entire variable domain, with the rest obtained from reference TRBV7-6 and TRBJ1-2, is as follows: GAGVSQSPRYKVTKRGQDVALRCDPISGHVSLYWYRQALGQGPEFLTYFNYEAQQDKSGLPNDRFSAERPEGSISTLTIQRTEQRDSAMYRCAGSSVQGSTSGYTFGSGTRLTVV.

The chain combines TRBV25-1 with TRBJ1-6, with D perhaps TRBD1 (5 bases). Germline V gene data show CDR1 as MGHDK and CDR2 as SYGVNS. There are 16 residues in the CDR3. V lost 6 bases to trimming and J lost 4 bases, with 16 bases between them. The CDR3 is CASRTSGAGYNSPLHF. The CDR3 bases are TGTGCCAGCAGGACGAGCGGGGCAGGTTATAATTCACCCCTCCACTTT.

The chain uses TRBV29-1 and TRBJ2-5; D call uncertain. The CDR3 has 14 residues. Germline values: CDR1 SQVTM, CDR2 ANQGSEA. Trimming took 1 base from V and 2 from J, leaving 11 bases between them. The DNA for the CDR3 is TGCAGCGTTGAAGCTAAGGGCGAGCAAGAGACCCAGTACTTC. This sequence encodes CSVEAKGEQETQYF.

A single count supports this clone. The chain carries TRBV13 and TRBJ2-3; D remains unclear. The CDR3 covers 12 residues. V dropped 5 bases and J dropped 2 bases, with 5 bases sitting between them. Looked up from germline, CDR1 is PRHDT and CDR2 is FYEKMQ (reference sequence). CDR3 amino acids: CASSRNTDTQYF. CDR3 bases: TGTGCCAGCAGCCGAAACACAGATACGCAGTATTTT.

The genes are TRBV7-9 and TRBJ2-7, with 10 bases aligning to TRBD2. CDR3 size: 13 residues. From germline, CDR1 is SEHNR and CDR2 FQNEAQ (reference sequence). V gave up 10 bases and J gave up 2 bases; unmatched junction bases: 5. The CDR3, as DNA: TGTGCCACCTGGACTAGCGGTACCTACGAGCAGTACTTC. Protein sequence: CATWTSGTYEQYF.

This chain connects TRBV9 to TRBJ1-2; D ambiguous. The germline V gene encodes CDR1 SGDLS and CDR2 YYNGEE. The CDR3 consists of 15 residues. The ends were cut back, 3 bases at V and 1 base at J, with 13 bases in the middle. The CDR3 DNA sequence: TGTGCCAGCAGCGGTTACACCGACAATAACTATGGCTACACCTTC. Encoded protein: CASSGYTDNNYGYTF. Looking up the rest from reference TRBV9 and TRBJ1-2 gives the full variable domain: DSGVTQTPKHLITATGQRVTLRCSPRSGDLSVYWYQQSLDQGLQFLIQYYNGEERAKGNILERFSAQQFPDLHSELNLSSLELGDSALYFCASSGYTDNNYGYTFGSGTRLTVV.

V gene TRBV4-1 combines with J gene TRBJ2-1; D may be TRBD2 (6 bases). Trimming pared 3 bases from V and 5 bases from J, leaving 14 bases between. This CDR3 spans 15 amino acids. Germline V gives CDR1 MGHRA, CDR2 YSYEKL. CDR3: CASSQGPGLDNEQFF. In nucleotides, the CDR3 is TGCGCCAGCAGCCAGGGACCGGGACTTGACAATGAGCAGTTCTTC.

This chain connects TRBV7-6 to TRBJ1-6; perhaps TRBD1 as D (5 bases). The CDR3 extends over 17 amino acids. Germline V gene sequence: CDR1 SGHVS, CDR2 FNYEAQ. Trimming removed 3 bases at V and 0 bases at J, with 12 bases between. The CDR3 spells CASSFSGGSSYNSPLHF. As DNA, the CDR3 is TGTGCCAGCAGCTTCTCGGGGGGGAGCTCCTATAATTCACCCCTCCACTTT.

The chain joins TRBV19 to TRBJ1-2; D gene ambiguous. The CDR3 covers 15 residues. Trimming took off 5 bases at V and 1 base at J, with 14 bases between the two ends. Germline V CDR1 and CDR2: LNHDA, SQIVND (reference sequence). CDR3 sequence reads: CASSPDGQDNYGYTF. The CDR3 region has the DNA TGTGCCAGTAGTCCCGACGGCCAAGATAACTATGGCTACACCTTC.

The chain is built from TRBV6-5 and TRBJ1-1; tentatively, D is TRBD1 (5 bases). V lost 6 bases, J lost 3 bases, and 14 bases lay in between. The CDR3 extends over 14 amino acids. CDR1 is MNHEY and CDR2 is SVGAGI in the germline V gene. CDR3: CASSIDVGDTEAFF. CDR3 bases: TGTGCCAGCAGCATAGACGTAGGGGACACTGAAGCTTTCTTT.

V is TRBV28 and J is TRBJ2-7; 9 nucleotides agree with TRBD1. Looked up from germline, CDR1 is MDHEN and CDR2 is SYDVKM. The junction had 4 bases not matched to a gene; V was cut back by 5 bases and J by 5 bases. This CDR3 comprises 13 residues. The DNA of the CDR3 is TGTGCCAGCAGTGAACAGGGGGCCCACGAGCAGTACTTC. Translating it yields CASSEQGAHEQYF.

The rearrangement uses TRBV10-1 and TRBJ2-3; the D gene is possibly TRBD2 (5 bases). The germline CDR1 and CDR2 sequences are WNHNN and SYGVQD (reference sequence). The CDR3 length is 15 residues. V dropped 5 bases and J dropped 0 bases, with 12 bases sitting between them. CDR3 residues: CASSPDFHSTDTQYF. DNA for the CDR3: TGCGCCAGCAGTCCGGACTTCCATAGCACAGATACGCAGTATTTT.

As DNA, the CDR3 is TGCGCCAGCAGTGAGGGACTAGTGGGAAACATTCAGTACTTC. Translating it yields CASSEGLVGNIQYF. This chain uses TRBV10-2 with TRBJ2-4, with 7 bases matching TRBD2. The junction had 4 bases not matched to a gene; V was cut back by 2 bases and J by 6 bases. The CDR3 has 14 residues. The V gene's germline CDR1 is WSHSY and CDR2 SAAADI.

For this clone: Other DNA sequences in this specimen translate into the identical CDR3. The chain recombines TRBV11-2 with TRBJ2-5, with unresolved D. CDR1 is SGHAT and CDR2 is FQNNGV in the germline V gene. Trimming took off 3 bases at V and 5 bases at J, with 4 bases between the two ends. The CDR3 consists of 11 residues. CDR3 sequence: CASSFLETQYF. As DNA, the CDR3 is TGTGCCAGCAGCTTTCTTGAGACCCAGTACTTC. The full variable domain, with the rest looked up from reference TRBV11-2 and TRBJ2-5, is EAGVAQSPRYKIIEKRQSVAFWCNPISGHATLYWYQQILGQGPKLLIQFQNNGVVDDSQLPKDRFSAERLKGVDSTLKIQPAKLEDSAVYLCASSFLETQYFGPGTRLLVL.

The genes are TRBV11-2 and TRBJ2-1, with D possibly being TRBD1 (6 bases). The CDR3 covers 15 residues. V was clipped by 3 bases and J by 4 bases, with 13 bases between them. The germline V gene has CDR1 SGHAT and CDR2 FQNNGV. DNA of the CDR3: TGTGCCAGCAGCTTTTTCCTCGGGACATACAATGAGCAGTTCTTC. Its protein product is CASSFFLGTYNEQFF.

In nucleotides, the CDR3 is TGTGCCAGCACTGCCACAGGGGACAATCAGCCCCAGCATTTT. It yields the protein CASTATGDNQPQHF. The V call is TRBV5-6, the J call TRBJ1-5; 7 nucleotides match TRBD1. The CDR3 runs to 14 residues. With 6 bases clipped from V and 3 bases from J, the junction kept 6 bases outside the gene matches. CDR1 is SGHDT, CDR2 YYEEEE, per germline.

This clone was detected once. The V gene is TRBV7-9, the J gene TRBJ2-3; no clear D. The CDR3 is made up of 16 amino acids. V gave up 7 bases and J gave up 4 bases, with 21 bases separating them. The germline CDR1 and CDR2 sequences are SEHNR and FQNEAQ (reference sequence). The CDR3 coding sequence is TGTGCCAGCACCCCGATAGACACCCCTAACGCAGATACGCAGTATTTT. Translated: CASTPIDTPNADTQYF.

The V call is TRBV30, the J call TRBJ1-4, with D unclear. CDR3 length: 11 amino acids. V was pared by 3 bases and J by 4 bases, with 3 bases between. Germline CDR1 is GTSNPN and CDR2 is SVGIG (reference sequence). This chain's CDR3 is CAWRGNEKLFF. DNA for the CDR3: TGTGCCTGGAGGGGTAATGAAAAACTGTTTTTT.

The chain is built from TRBV6-1 and TRBJ1-2, with 9 bases fitting TRBD1. The CDR3 sequence is 15 residues long. V was pared by 3 bases and J by 8 bases, with 10 bases of the junction left unmatched. The germline CDR1 and CDR2 sequences are MNHNS and SASEGT. CDR3 amino acids: CASSDLGQGYGGYTF. Written as DNA, the CDR3 is TGTGCCAGCAGTGACTTAGGACAGGGGTATGGAGGCTACACCTTC.

The genes are TRBV5-8 and TRBJ2-7, with a possible D match to TRBD1 (6 bases). Trimming removed 0 bases at V and 6 bases at J, with 16 bases between. Germline V gene data show CDR1 as SGHTS and CDR2 as YDEGEE. The CDR3 consists of 15 residues. CDR3 DNA sequence: TGTGCCAGCAGCTTGGATATCAGGGGTCAGGGCGAGCAGTACTTC. It encodes CASSLDIRGQGEQYF.

This chain joins TRBV7-2 and TRBJ2-5; 13 nucleotides match TRBD2. The CDR3 is 17 residues long. CDR1 is SGHTA, CDR2 FQGNSA, per germline. V was pared by 6 bases and J by 3 bases, with 10 bases of the junction left unmatched. The CDR3, as DNA: TGTGCCAGCAGGCTCACTAGCGGGGGGGCATTGGAAGAGACCCAGTACTTC. The encoded protein is CASRLTSGGALEETQYF.

This clone has a handful of counts. Within the sample, other DNA sequences also encode this same CDR3. The chain joins TRBV2 to TRBJ2-7; 11 bases agree with TRBD1. Trimming at V came to 5 bases and at J to 1 base, leaving 1 base not matched to a gene. The germline gives CDR1 SNHLY, CDR2 FYNNEI. This CDR3 has 14 amino acids. The CDR3 DNA reads as TGTGCCAGCAGTTGGGACAGGGGGTCCTACGAGCAGTACTTC. Protein sequence: CASSWDRGSYEQYF.

This clone is a singleton in its sample. The chain joins TRBV9 to TRBJ2-7, with 12 positions matching TRBD2. The ends lost 4 bases at V and 1 base at J; junction bases unmatched: 6. The germline CDR1 and CDR2 sequences are SGDLS and YYNGEE. CDR3 size: 16 residues. CDR3: CASSFSGLAGSYEQYF. In DNA form, the CDR3 reads TGTGCCAGCAGCTTCTCAGGACTAGCGGGGTCCTACGAGCAGTACTTC. Full variable domain (outside the CDR3, taken from reference TRBV9 and TRBJ2-7): DSGVTQTPKHLITATGQRVTLRCSPRSGDLSVYWYQQSLDQGLQFLIQYYNGEERAKGNILERFSAQQFPDLHSELNLSSLELGDSALYFCASSFSGLAGSYEQYFGPGTRLTVT.

The rearrangement links TRBV5-1 to TRBJ1-2; possible D gene TRBD1, 6 bases. Germline V CDR1 and CDR2: SGHRS, YFSETQ. This CDR3 has 15 amino acids. V was trimmed by 0 bases and J by 6 bases, leaving 15 bases between them. The CDR3 nucleotides read TGCGCCAGCAGCTTGGAGTGGGACACCTTGGATGGCTACACCTTC. Its translation: CASSLEWDTLDGYTF.

The genes are TRBV11-2 and TRBJ2-5, with 11 nucleotides matching TRBD2. Looked up from germline, CDR1 is SGHAT and CDR2 is FQNNGV. V dropped 1 base and J dropped 2; count of bases not matched to a gene: 3. The CDR3 sequence is 16 residues long. The CDR3 DNA reads as TGTGCCAGCAGCTTAGTTACTAGCGGGGGACAAGAGACCCAGTACTTC. This codes for CASSLVTSGGQETQYF.

The rearrangement links TRBV19 to TRBJ1-2; 9 bases match TRBD1. Losses at the gene ends were 10 bases for V and 3 bases for J; bases not matched to a gene: 3. The CDR3 totals 12 residues. Germline assignment: CDR1 LNHDA and CDR2 SQIVND (reference sequence). The CDR3 here is CATRTGDYGYTF. The CDR3 DNA reads TGTGCCACCCGGACAGGGGACTATGGCTACACCTTC.